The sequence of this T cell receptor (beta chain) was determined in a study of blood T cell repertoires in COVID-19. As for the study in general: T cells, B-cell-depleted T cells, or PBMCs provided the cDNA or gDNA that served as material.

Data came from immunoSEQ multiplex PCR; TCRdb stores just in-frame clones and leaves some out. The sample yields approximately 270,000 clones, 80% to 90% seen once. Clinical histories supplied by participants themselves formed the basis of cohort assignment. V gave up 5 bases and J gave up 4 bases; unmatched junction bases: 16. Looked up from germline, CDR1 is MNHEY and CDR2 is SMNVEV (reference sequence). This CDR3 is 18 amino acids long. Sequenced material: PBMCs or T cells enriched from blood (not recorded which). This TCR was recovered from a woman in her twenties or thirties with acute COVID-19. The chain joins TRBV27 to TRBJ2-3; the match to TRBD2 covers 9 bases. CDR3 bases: TGTGCCAGCAGTCATGGGACTAGCTTTGATCCCTCCGCAGATACGCAGTATTTT. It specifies CASSHGTSFDPSADTQYF.